The 21 T cell receptor beta chains below all came from one sample that was sequenced in a study of blood T cell repertoires in COVID-19. Libraries were prepared by immunoSEQ multiplex PCR; TCRdb keeps only in-frame clonotypes and omits some of them. The sample lists 250,000 to 300,000 clones; around 90% were seen once. The specimen was peripheral blood. The receptors come from a woman in her fifties or sixties who had recovered from COVID-19.

This clone was detected ten times or more. V usage is TRBV28 and J usage is TRBJ2-7; D unresolved. V lost 6 bases, J lost 4 bases, and 10 bases lay in between. This CDR3 is 12 amino acids long. Germline loops: CDR1 MDHEN, CDR2 SYDVKM. The CDR3 protein is CASRGQQYEQYF. The CDR3 nucleotides read TGTGCCAGCAGGGGCCAGCAATACGAGCAGTACTTC.

The chain couples TRBV7-9 to TRBJ2-3, with 9 bases fitting TRBD2. The CDR3 spans 15 residues. With 3 bases clipped from V and 4 bases from J, the junction kept 5 bases outside the gene matches. Germline V gene sequence: CDR1 SEHNR, CDR2 FQNEAQ (reference sequence). The CDR3 protein is CASSLSSGTADTQYF. The CDR3 nucleotides read TGTGCCAGCAGCTTGTCTAGCGGGACCGCAGATACGCAGTATTTT.

The V and J genes are TRBV28 and TRBJ2-1; TRBD2 agrees at 14 bases. This CDR3 is built from 17 residues. With 5 bases clipped from V and 6 bases from J, the junction kept 9 bases outside the gene matches. Germline CDR1 MDHEN, CDR2 SYDVKM. Written as DNA, the CDR3 is TGTGCCAGCAGTCCACCGGGACTAGCGGGAGTTGGCAATGAGCAGTTCTTC. Translated, it gives CASSPPGLAGVGNEQFF.

This clone was found a few times. This rearrangement joins TRBV6-5 to TRBJ1-6, with D hard to call. Per the germline V gene, CDR1 is MNHEY and CDR2 is SVGAGI. The CDR3 runs to 12 residues. The ends were cut back, 6 bases at V and 7 bases at J, with 7 bases in the middle. Here the CDR3 reads CASRAHNSPLHF. The CDR3 bases are TGTGCCAGCAGAGCCCACAATTCACCCCTCCACTTT.

Only a few counts were recorded for this clone. This chain uses TRBV4-1 with TRBJ1-4; D is uncertain. The V end lost 3 bases, the J end lost 7 bases, and 9 bases lay between the germline ends. The CDR3 covers 13 residues. Looked up from germline, CDR1 is MGHRA and CDR2 is YSYEKL. The CDR3 sequence: CASSHRHGEKLFF. The CDR3 coding sequence is TGCGCCAGCAGCCACCGACATGGTGAAAAACTGTTTTTT.

V gene TRBV10-3 combines with J gene TRBJ2-3, with a weak D call TRBD2 (6 bases). The germline V and J ends were trimmed by 10 bases and 6 bases, with 17 bases remaining between them. Germline-derived CDR1 and CDR2 are ENHRY and SYGVKD. The CDR3 runs to 13 residues. CDR3 nucleotide sequence: TGTGCCACCATACTAGCCGCGGGTGATACGCAGTATTTT. Translating it yields CATILAAGDTQYF.

J is TRBJ2-7 and V is TRBV5-6; D is undetermined. There are 11 residues in the CDR3. The V gene lost 5 bases and the J gene lost 7 bases, with 10 bases spanning the gap. Germline CDR1 and CDR2: SGHDT and YYEEEE. The CDR3 loop reads CASSRRAEQYF. The CDR3, as DNA: TGTGCCAGCAGTCGAAGAGCTGAGCAGTACTTC.

The chain joins TRBV4-1 to TRBJ1-1; D is possibly TRBD1 (6 bases). Germline lookup yields CDR1 MGHRA and CDR2 YSYEKL. With 0 bases removed from V and 0 bases from J, the gap between germline ends came to 14 bases. This CDR3 is 17 amino acids long. CDR3 loop: CASSQETLTGLNTEAFF. The DNA of the CDR3 is TGCGCCAGCAGCCAAGAGACCCTGACAGGACTGAACACTGAAGCTTTCTTT.

This rearrangement joins TRBV5-5 to TRBJ2-7, with D tentatively TRBD1 (6 bases). The ends were cut back, 3 bases at V and 7 bases at J, with 17 bases in the middle. The CDR3 covers 14 residues. CDR1 is SGHKS and CDR2 is YYEKEE in the germline V gene (reference sequence). The CDR3 DNA sequence: TGTGCCAGCAGCTATGGCGGCAGGGGATGGGAGCAGTACTTC. As protein: CASSYGGRGWEQYF.

This chain uses TRBV6-5 with TRBJ1-2, with TRBD1 matching over 7 bases. Losses at the gene ends were 10 bases for V and 8 bases for J; bases not matched to a gene: 10. CDR1 MNHEY and CDR2 SVGAGI come from the germline V gene. This CDR3 has 12 residues. CDR3 sequence reads: CATTGTTGGYTF. Here the CDR3 DNA reads TGTGCCACCACCGGGACGACAGGGGGCTACACCTTC.

Here the CDR3 DNA reads TGTGCCAGCAGCCGGGGGAGCTTCCTAGCCTCCTACGAGCAGTACTTC. It yields the protein CASSRGSFLASYEQYF. This chain uses TRBV9 with TRBJ2-7; D may be TRBD2 (6 bases). The length of the CDR3 is 16 residues. V gave up 4 bases and J gave up 0 bases, with 17 bases separating them. Germline assignment: CDR1 SGDLS and CDR2 YYNGEE.

V gene TRBV6-5 combines with J gene TRBJ1-2; 9 bases map to TRBD1. This CDR3 has 14 residues. Germline V gene data show CDR1 as MNHEY and CDR2 as SVGAGI. The V gene end was trimmed by 10 bases and the J gene end by 7 bases; junction bases not matched to a gene: 13. CDR3 sequence (DNA): TGTGCCACCACCCAACCGGGACAGGGTGTTGGCTACACCTTC. The encoded protein is CATTQPGQGVGYTF.

The V gene is TRBV14, the J gene TRBJ1-1, with D possibly matching TRBD1 (5 bases). CDR1 and CDR2 from the germline V gene are SGHDN and FVKESK. The CDR3 is made up of 13 amino acids. Trimming stripped 5 bases from V and 4 bases from J, with 11 bases between. CDR3: CASSVGGSTEAFF. The DNA for the CDR3 is TGTGCCAGCAGCGTCGGGGGAAGCACTGAAGCTTTCTTT.

The V gene is TRBV7-2, the J gene TRBJ2-3; 9 nucleotides agree with TRBD2. The CDR3 sequence is 16 residues long. Germline CDR1 SGHTA, CDR2 FQGNSA. The junction had 13 bases not matched to a gene; V was cut back by 5 bases and J by 7 bases. The CDR3 protein is CASSPAVSGGPYTQYF. DNA of the CDR3: TGTGCCAGCAGCCCTGCCGTCAGCGGGGGGCCATATACGCAGTATTTT.

Regarding this clone: The sample contains more than one DNA sequence encoding this CDR3. This chain uses TRBV2 with TRBJ2-7; no clear D gene. The CDR3 runs 11 residues. The V end lost 6 bases, the J end lost 3 bases, and 6 bases lay between the germline ends. Germline assignment: CDR1 SNHLY and CDR2 FYNNEI. The CDR3 nucleotides read TGTGCCAGCAGCGAGTACTACGAGCAGTACTTC. It is translated as CASSEYYEQYF.

The rearrangement links TRBV7-8 to TRBJ1-4; tentatively, D is TRBD1 (5 bases). With 0 bases removed from V and 7 bases from J, the gap between germline ends came to 6 bases. The CDR3 runs 13 residues. Per the germline V gene, CDR1 is SGHVS and CDR2 is FQNEAQ. CDR3 protein: CASSLAGREKLFF. CDR3 in DNA: TGTGCCAGCAGCTTAGCGGGGCGTGAAAAACTGTTTTTT.

The genes are TRBV28 and TRBJ2-7; perhaps TRBD2 as D (5 bases). Germline V gives CDR1 MDHEN, CDR2 SYDVKM. The CDR3 has 14 amino acids. Between the trimmed V and J ends, which lost 7 bases and 2 bases, there was a span of 15 bases. CDR3 residues: CASNEGMIPYEQYF. Here the CDR3 DNA reads TGTGCCAGCAATGAGGGAATGATCCCCTACGAGCAGTACTTC.

This sequence joins TRBV5-8 and TRBJ2-1; D might be TRBD2 (6 bases). Germline-derived CDR1 and CDR2 are SGHTS and YDEGEE. Trimming shortened V by 4 bases and J by 5 bases, and 16 bases separated the two germline ends. The CDR3 totals 15 residues. DNA for the CDR3: TGTGCCAGCAGCGCCACCGGGAGCGGAAACAATGAGCAGTTCTTC. Its protein product is CASSATGSGNNEQFF. Complete variable domain (other parts from reference TRBV5-8 and TRBJ2-1): EAGVTQSPTHLIKTRGQQATLRCSPISGHTSVYWYQQALGLGLQFLLWYDEGEERNRGNFPPRFSGRQFPNYSSELNVNALELEDSALYLCASSATGSGNNEQFFGPGTRLTVL.

This chain uses TRBV9 with TRBJ1-2, with TRBD1 identical over 8 bases. Trimming took 5 bases from V and 8 from J; bases not matched to a gene: 8. Germline assignment: CDR1 SGDLS and CDR2 YYNGEE. This CDR3 contains 13 residues. CDR3 amino acids: CASSLEDRAGYTF. CDR3 DNA sequence: TGTGCCAGCAGTTTAGAGGACAGGGCCGGCTACACCTTC.

V usage is TRBV9 and J usage is TRBJ1-2; tentatively, D is TRBD1 (5 bases). The ends were cut back, 0 bases at V and 2 bases at J, with 8 bases in the middle. CDR3 length: 14 amino acids. Germline-derived CDR1 and CDR2 are SGDLS and YYNGEE. Here the CDR3 DNA reads TGTGCCAGCAGCGTAGCACAGGAGAACTATGGCTACACCTTC. Translation gives CASSVAQENYGYTF.

V and J are TRBV19 and TRBJ1-5; D is perhaps TRBD1 (5 bases). Per the germline V gene, CDR1 is LNHDA and CDR2 is SQIVND (reference sequence). This CDR3 has 15 amino acids. Trimming took off 3 bases at V and 4 bases at J, with 13 bases between the two ends. The CDR3 is CASSIMGEANQPQHF. The CDR3 DNA reads TGTGCCAGTAGTATTATGGGGGAGGCGAATCAGCCCCAGCATTTT.